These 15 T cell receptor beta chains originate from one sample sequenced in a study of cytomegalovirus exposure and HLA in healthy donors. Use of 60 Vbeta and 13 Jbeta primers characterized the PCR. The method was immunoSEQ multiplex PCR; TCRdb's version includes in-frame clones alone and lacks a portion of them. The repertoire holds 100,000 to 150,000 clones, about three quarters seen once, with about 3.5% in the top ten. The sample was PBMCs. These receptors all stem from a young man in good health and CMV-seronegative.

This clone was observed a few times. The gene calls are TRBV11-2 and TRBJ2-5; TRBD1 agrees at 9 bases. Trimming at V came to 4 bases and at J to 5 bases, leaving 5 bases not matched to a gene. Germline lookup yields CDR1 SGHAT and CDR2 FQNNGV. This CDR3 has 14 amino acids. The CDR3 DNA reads TGTGCCAGCAGCTCACAGGGGGCGCGGGAGACCCAGTACTTC. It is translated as CASSSQGARETQYF. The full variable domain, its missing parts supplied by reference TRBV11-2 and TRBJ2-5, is EAGVAQSPRYKIIEKRQSVAFWCNPISGHATLYWYQQILGQGPKLLIQFQNNGVVDDSQLPKDRFSAERLKGVDSTLKIQPAKLEDSAVYLCASSSQGARETQYFGPGTRLLVL.

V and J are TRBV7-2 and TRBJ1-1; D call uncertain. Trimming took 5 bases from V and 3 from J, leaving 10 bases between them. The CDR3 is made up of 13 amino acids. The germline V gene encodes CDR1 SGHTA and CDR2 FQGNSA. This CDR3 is CASSASEDTEAFF. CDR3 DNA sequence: TGTGCCAGCAGCGCGTCTGAGGACACTGAAGCTTTCTTT.

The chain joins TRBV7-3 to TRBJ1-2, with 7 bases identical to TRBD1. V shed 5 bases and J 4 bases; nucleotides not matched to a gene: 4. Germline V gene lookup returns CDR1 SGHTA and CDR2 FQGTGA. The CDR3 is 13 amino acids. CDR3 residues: CASSAAGGYGYTF. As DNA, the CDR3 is TGTGCCAGCAGCGCCGCAGGGGGCTATGGCTACACCTTC. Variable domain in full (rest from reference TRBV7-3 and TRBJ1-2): GAGVSQTPSNKVTEKGKYVELRCDPISGHTALYWYRQSLGQGPEFLIYFQGTGAADDSGLPNDRFFAVRPEGSVSTLKIQRTERGDSAVYLCASSAAGGYGYTFGSGTRLTVV.

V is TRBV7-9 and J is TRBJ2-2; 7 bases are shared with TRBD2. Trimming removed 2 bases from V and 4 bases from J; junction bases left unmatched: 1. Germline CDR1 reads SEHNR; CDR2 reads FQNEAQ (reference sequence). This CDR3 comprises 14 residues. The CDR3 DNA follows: TGTGCCAGCAGCTTAAGGGAGGGCACCGGGGAGCTGTTTTTT. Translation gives CASSLREGTGELFF.

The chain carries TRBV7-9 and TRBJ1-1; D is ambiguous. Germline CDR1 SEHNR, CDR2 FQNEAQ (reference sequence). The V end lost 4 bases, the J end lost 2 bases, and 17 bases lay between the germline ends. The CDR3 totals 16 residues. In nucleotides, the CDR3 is TGTGCCAGCAGCTCTTTCCCGGAACAGCCAAACACTGAAGCTTTCTTT. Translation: CASSSFPEQPNTEAFF.

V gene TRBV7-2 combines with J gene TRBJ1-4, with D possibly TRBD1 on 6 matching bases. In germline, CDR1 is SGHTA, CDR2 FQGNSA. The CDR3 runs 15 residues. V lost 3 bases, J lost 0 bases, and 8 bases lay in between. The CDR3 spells CASSLGQATNEKLFF. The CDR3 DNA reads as TGTGCCAGCAGCTTGGGACAAGCAACTAATGAAAAACTGTTTTTT.

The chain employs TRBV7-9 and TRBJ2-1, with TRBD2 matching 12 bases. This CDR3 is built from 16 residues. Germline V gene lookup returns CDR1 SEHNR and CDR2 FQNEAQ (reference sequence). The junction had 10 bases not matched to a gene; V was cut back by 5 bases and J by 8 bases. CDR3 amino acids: CASSQRTSGVLDEQFF. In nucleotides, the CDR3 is TGTGCCAGCAGCCAGCGGACTAGCGGGGTACTGGATGAGCAGTTCTTC.

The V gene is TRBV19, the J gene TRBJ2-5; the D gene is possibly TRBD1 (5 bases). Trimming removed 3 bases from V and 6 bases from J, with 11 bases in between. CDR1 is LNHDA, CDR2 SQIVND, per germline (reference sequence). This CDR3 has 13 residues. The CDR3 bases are TGTGCCAGTAGTATTTCCAGGGAACAGACCCAGTACTTC. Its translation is CASSISREQTQYF.

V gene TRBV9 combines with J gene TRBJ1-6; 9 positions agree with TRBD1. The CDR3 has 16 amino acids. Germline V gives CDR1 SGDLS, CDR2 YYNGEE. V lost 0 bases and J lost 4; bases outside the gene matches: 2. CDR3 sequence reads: CASSVGTGDYNSPLHF. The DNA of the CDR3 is TGTGCCAGCAGCGTAGGGACAGGGGATTATAATTCACCCCTCCACTTT.

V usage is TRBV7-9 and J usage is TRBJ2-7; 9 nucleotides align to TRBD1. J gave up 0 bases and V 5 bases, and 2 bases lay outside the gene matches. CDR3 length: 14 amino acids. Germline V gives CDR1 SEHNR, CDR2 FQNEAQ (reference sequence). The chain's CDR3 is CASSTGQGSYEQYF. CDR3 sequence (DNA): TGTGCCAGCAGCACGGGACAGGGCTCCTACGAGCAGTACTTC.

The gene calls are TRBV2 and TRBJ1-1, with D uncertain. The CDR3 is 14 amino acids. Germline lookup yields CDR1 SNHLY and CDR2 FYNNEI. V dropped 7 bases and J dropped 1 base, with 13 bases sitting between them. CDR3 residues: CASIIGLRNTEAFF. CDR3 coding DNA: TGTGCCAGCATTATCGGACTTCGGAACACTGAAGCTTTCTTT.

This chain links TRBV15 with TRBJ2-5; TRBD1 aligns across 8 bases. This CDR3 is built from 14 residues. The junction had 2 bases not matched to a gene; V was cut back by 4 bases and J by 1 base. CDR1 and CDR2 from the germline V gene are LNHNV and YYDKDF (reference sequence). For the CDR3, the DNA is TGTGCCACCAGCATCCAGGGGGCCCAAGAGACCCAGTACTTC. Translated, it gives CATSIQGAQETQYF.

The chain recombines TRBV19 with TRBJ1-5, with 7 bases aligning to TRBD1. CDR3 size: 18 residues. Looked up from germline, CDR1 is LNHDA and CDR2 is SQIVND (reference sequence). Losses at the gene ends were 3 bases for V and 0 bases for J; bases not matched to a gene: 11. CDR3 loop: CASSILTGLKYSNQPQHF. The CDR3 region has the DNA TGTGCCAGTAGTATCCTGACAGGGCTTAAGTATAGCAATCAGCCCCAGCATTTT. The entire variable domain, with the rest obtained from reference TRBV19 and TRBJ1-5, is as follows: DGGITQSPKYLFRKEGQNVTLSCEQNLNHDAMYWYRQDPGQGLRLIYYSQIVNDFQKGDIAEGYSVSREKKESFPLTVTSAQKNPTAFYLCASSILTGLKYSNQPQHFGDGTRLSIL.

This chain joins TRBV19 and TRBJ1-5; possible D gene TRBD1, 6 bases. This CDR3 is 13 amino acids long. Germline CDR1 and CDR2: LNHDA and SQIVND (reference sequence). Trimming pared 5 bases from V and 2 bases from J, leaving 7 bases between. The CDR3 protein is CASSQGRNQPQHF. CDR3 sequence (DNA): TGTGCCAGTAGTCAGGGGCGCAATCAGCCCCAGCATTTT.

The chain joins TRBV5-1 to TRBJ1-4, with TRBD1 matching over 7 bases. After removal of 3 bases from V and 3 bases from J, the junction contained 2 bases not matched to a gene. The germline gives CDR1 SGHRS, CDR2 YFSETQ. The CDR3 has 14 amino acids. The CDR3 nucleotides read TGCGCCAGCAGCTCGGGGACAGCTAATGAAAAACTGTTTTTT. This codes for CASSSGTANEKLFF.